This T cell receptor beta chain was identified in a study of blood T cells in healthy people across ages. Study-level findings and limits: Per million T cells, TCR beta diversity dropped about linearly as age rose.

Details on this clonotype: The antigen is not known.

Primers used in a second PCR of roughly 6 to 12 cycles were a sample-barcoded 5' primer and a J-beta primer mix. Samples each returned at least 3 million CDR3-containing paired-end reads. TCRdb recomputed calls from the 5' RACE reads with MiXCR, one row per CDR3 protein. The sample includes about 800,000 distinct CDR3 sequences, 35% to 50% of them seen just once. CDR3 size: 17 residues. Germline-derived CDR1 and CDR2 are MNHEY and SVGAGI. Donors were healthy Caucasian individuals from Russia aged roughly 6 to 90. This sequence was found in a man older than 75 in good health. The sequencing sample was made of blood. The chain employs TRBV6-5 and TRBJ2-7; 9 bases fit TRBD2. Gene TRBJ2-5 matches the end of the DNA better, so the J call may be wrong. CDR3 in amino acids: CASSSRRREGPRETQYF. In DNA form, the CDR3 reads TGTGCCAGCAGTTCCCGTCGGCGGGAGGGCCCTCGAGAGACCCAGTACTTC.